This TCR beta chain was found in a study of cytomegalovirus exposure and HLA in healthy donors. Study-wide findings and caveats: Links to common viral pathogens appeared, in a later analysis, for several of the most significant clusters. By HLA locus, TCR association rates varied in a later analysis, with DRB1 showing the most and HLA-C the fewest. The majority of TCR sequences were rare, yet some public TCRs appeared in many donors. Analysis was carried out at a later point, and it linked a missense DCLRE1C variant to TCR beta V- and J-gene trimming.

Germline lookup yields CDR1 SGHTA and CDR2 FQGTGA. This CDR3 is 14 amino acids long. The V end lost 3 bases, the J end lost 5 bases, and 13 bases lay between the germline ends. 13 Jbeta primers and 60 Vbeta primers were used for the PCR. TCRdb's copy holds only in-frame clones and misses some; the assay was immunoSEQ multiplex PCR. This sample has about 100,000 clones; about four fifths occur once, and the top ten carry approximately 2%. Comments on this clone: Its antigen remains unknown.

The rearrangement joins TRBV7-3 to TRBJ2-5, with TRBD2 as a possible D gene (6 bases). The receptor was derived from a woman in her 40s in good health and CMV-seronegative. The material sequenced was PBMCs. The CDR3 here is CASSFVGGGETQYF. CDR3 nucleotide sequence: TGTGCCAGCAGCTTCGTCGGGGGAGGCGAGACCCAGTACTTC.